This T cell receptor beta chain was sequenced for a study of CD8 T cells in Susac syndrome (dated by TCRdb to the late 2010s). For the study in its entirety: The study used repertoire sequencing to test whether antigen drove CD8+ T cell activation and differentiation in Susac syndrome. The clonality of the CD8+ T cell repertoire was compared across some eleven healthy donors, some 14 Susac syndrome patients and about 15 multiple sclerosis patients. Broad study findings and their caveats: The TCR sequencing and HLA analysis was acknowledged to have included a relatively small number of individuals.

The CDR3 goes from the cysteine to the phenylalanine over 13 residues. Left in the record is the CDR3 DNA by itself, 39 bases read in frame from the first base. V and J lose 3 bases and 4 bases, and a span of 10 bases separates them. CDR1 and CDR2 are read off the germline V gene as SGHDT and YYEEEE. This clonotype showed up just once. This receptor's antigen is unknown. No much larger clone is present one base from it, and per-base qualities are unavailable. One read alone is a weak basis. Peripheral blood CD8+ and CD4+ T cells from healthy donors, Susac syndrome patients and multiple sclerosis patients were profiled by high-throughput TCR beta sequencing. The healthy donors served as controls matched for age and sex. CD8+ TEMRA cells were enriched by FACS, while bulk CD8+ and CD4+ T cells were purified by magnetic negative isolation. Blood was collected in EDTA tubes and processed within 24 hours, with PBMCs isolated through density gradient centrifugation. PBMCs destined for TCR sequencing were cryopreserved in liquid nitrogen and later thawed in a 37 °C water bath. A purity of at least 90% was achieved for sorted or isolated CD4+, CD8+ and CD8+ TEMRA cells.

RNA was extracted using the RNeasy kit, and about 0.45 to 1 microgram was reverse transcribed with random hexamers. The immunoSEQ multiplex PCR assay, which covers 54 Vbeta and 13 Jbeta segments, was used to amplify TCR beta CDR3 regions. PCR amplification bias was corrected by using a synthetic template baseline for primer optimization and computational correction. On the authors' methods: Only productive sequences were kept, with reads annotated to V, D and J genes according to IMGT and analyzed in immunoSEQ Analyzer. To calculate clonality, Shannon entropy was normalized by log2 of the number of productive unique sequences and then subtracted from one. For each patient and control, public and private clones were evaluated among the 100 most prevalent clones. Clones were defined as Susac-specific when absent from the healthy and MS cohorts, from about 970 published viral clones and from other ImmuneACCESS disease sequences. The public reads were quality trimmed at Q25 with fastp and then assembled into clones with MiXCR by TCRdb, keeping productive beta chains. One record per CDR3 amino acid sequence lists the most common genes and DNA. Clone size and V and J calls follow TCRdb, not the original study. The sample table lists 45,000 to 55,000 distinct CDR3 sequences, 93% of them with a count of one. More than 0.45% of the sample is held by the ten biggest clonotypes.

The source material was CD8+ T cells from PBMCs. The clonotype was recovered from a human donor in good health. This chain joins TRBV5-6 to TRBJ2-5; no confident D gene assignment can be made. The sequenced DNA is TGTGCCAGCAGCTCCCAGCTCCGAGAGACCCAGTACTTC. The encoded protein is CASSSQLRETQYF.